One and the same sample provided the 10 T cell receptor beta chains below, sequenced in a study of molecular identifiers for immune sequencing clone quantification. TCRdb re-called the PCR reads with MiXCR, one entry per CDR3 protein. The table records about 510,000 distinct CDR3 sequences, about a fifth of them present only once. Sequencing was performed on naive CD8+ T cells from blood, with Jurkat cell RNA spiked in. Subset here: FACS-sorted CD8+CD4-CCR7+CD45RA+ naive T cells. Source of these receptors: a human donor in good health. Some libraries in this study had Jurkat cell RNA spiked in.

This clonotype has just a few counts. The chain couples TRBV7-2 to TRBJ2-1, with D possibly TRBD1 on 6 matching bases. In germline, CDR1 is SGHTA, CDR2 FQGNSA. The CDR3 consists of 15 residues. Trimming shortened V by 4 bases and J by 3 bases, and 13 bases separated the two germline ends. CDR3 DNA sequence: TGTGCCAGCAGCTCCCAGGGGTCATACTACAATGAGCAGTTCTTC. Translating gives CASSSQGSYYNEQFF.

V usage is TRBV7-9 and J usage is TRBJ2-5; TRBD2 aligns across 10 bases. With V trimmed by 1 base and J by 2 bases, 19 bases remained unmatched. Germline V gene sequence: CDR1 SEHNR, CDR2 FQNEAQ (reference sequence). The CDR3 is 21 amino acids. The CDR3 DNA is TGTGCCAGCAGCTTAGTAGCCGTTATGATAGCGGGAGGCCATGTACAAGAGACCCAGTACTTC. It translates to CASSLVAVMIAGGHVQETQYF.

About this clonotype itself: A much larger clone lies a single base off, so this may be a read error. The J gene is TRBJ2-3, the V gene TRBV29-1; D might be TRBD2 (6 bases). The CDR3 runs 15 residues. V was cut by 6 bases and J by 3 bases, with 19 bases left in between. Germline V CDR1 and CDR2: SQVTM, ANQGSEA. The CDR3 bases are TGCAGCGTCGATACCGCGGGGCGGGTGACAGATACGCAGTATTTT. This encodes CSVDTAGRVTDTQYF.

This chain joins TRBV27 and TRBJ2-1; tentative D call: TRBD2 (5 bases). CDR3 length equals 14 residues. Trimming removed 4 bases at V and 9 bases at J, with 16 bases between. Germline CDR1 is MNHEY and CDR2 is SMNVEV (reference sequence). CDR3 nucleotide sequence: TGTGCCAGCAGTTCGGGGTTCAGCCTGGGTGAGCAGTTCTTC. This sequence encodes CASSSGFSLGEQFF.

The chain links TRBV7-9 to TRBJ2-5, with D unclear. Deletions cut 5 bases from V and 3 bases from J, with 7 bases between. The CDR3 extends over 12 amino acids. Per the germline V gene, CDR1 is SEHNR and CDR2 is FQNEAQ (reference sequence). The CDR3 region is CASSGVKETQYF. The CDR3 nucleotides are TGTGCCAGCAGCGGGGTGAAAGAGACCCAGTACTTC.

The V and J genes are TRBV5-1 and TRBJ2-1, with TRBD2 as a possible D gene (7 bases). V gave up 0 bases and J gave up 5 bases, with 18 bases separating them. Germline values: CDR1 SGHRS, CDR2 YFSETQ. This CDR3 is 17 amino acids long. The CDR3 spells CASSLERGGRGDNEQFF. For the CDR3, the DNA is TGCGCCAGCAGCTTGGAGCGGGGTGGCAGGGGCGACAATGAGCAGTTCTTC.

As to this clonotype: Given a much more abundant clone one base away, this may be a read error. The rearrangement links TRBV13 to TRBJ1-1; 7 bases agree with TRBD1. From germline, CDR1 is PRHDT and CDR2 FYEKMQ (reference sequence). The CDR3 loop spans 13 amino acids. Trimming removed 5 bases from V and 8 bases from J; junction bases left unmatched: 8. This CDR3 reads CASSGTGAREAFF. In DNA form, the CDR3 reads TGTGCCAGCAGCGGAACAGGGGCCAGGGAAGCTTTCTTT.

In its sample, this clonotype was seen a few times. One junction end does not reproduce the germline sequence, and a read error may be involved. The chain combines TRBV5-4 with TRBJ2-3; the D is unclear. The V gene's germline CDR1 is SGHNT and CDR2 YYREEE (reference sequence). The CDR3 has 15 amino acids. DNA for the CDR3: TGTGCCAGCAGCCTTATTACCTGGGCCACAGATGCGCAGTATTTT. The encoded protein is CASSLITWATDAQYF.

This clonotype was seen repeatedly, ten times or more. The chain joins TRBV28 to TRBJ2-7; D might be TRBD1 (7 bases). Germline values: CDR1 MDHEN, CDR2 SYDVKM. The V gene lost 4 bases and the J gene lost 6 bases, with 16 bases spanning the gap. The CDR3 covers 14 residues. The CDR3 spells CASSSTGRLSEQYF. The CDR3 DNA is TGTGCCAGCAGTTCGACAGGGAGGCTGAGCGAGCAGTACTTC.

This clonotype was recorded many times. The rearrangement uses TRBV20-1 and TRBJ2-4; tentatively, D is TRBD2 (5 bases). Trimming left V 8 bases short and J 6 bases short, with 11 bases between. CDR3 length: 11 amino acids. CDR1 is DFQATT and CDR2 is SNEGSKA in the germline V gene (reference sequence). CDR3 sequence reads: CSYPAGNIQYF. The CDR3 DNA reads TGCAGTTATCCCGCGGGAAACATTCAGTACTTC.